This TCR beta chain was sequenced for a study of OX40 agonist ivuxolimab in advanced cancers. Study context: Mean age approximately 59 years, range roughly 20 to 85; around 80% male.

The protocol was immunoSEQ multiplex PCR, while the TCRdb copy is restricted to in-frame clones and leaves out a portion. The sample holds 50,000 to 65,000 clones; about 88% are singletons and the top ten take about 0.6%. Trimming left V 4 bases short and J 8 bases short, with 14 bases between. Germline CDR1 LNHDA, CDR2 SQIVND (reference sequence). The CDR3 length is 13 residues. The V and J genes are TRBV19 and TRBJ1-1; perhaps TRBD1 as D (6 bases). The material was CD4+ or CD8+ T cells sorted from blood, obtained in a trial of the OX40 agonist ivuxolimab. The source of this sequence is an adult with an advanced solid tumor such as melanoma, head and neck, liver or kidney cancer. This chain's CDR3 is CASSTQGGIEAFF. The CDR3 nucleotides are TGTGCCAGTAGTACACAGGGCGGGATAGAAGCTTTCTTT. The entire variable domain, with the rest obtained from reference TRBV19 and TRBJ1-1, is as follows: DGGITQSPKYLFRKEGQNVTLSCEQNLNHDAMYWYRQDPGQGLRLIYYSQIVNDFQKGDIAEGYSVSREKKESFPLTVTSAQKNPTAFYLCASSTQGGIEAFFGQGTRLTVV.